The rows below give T cell receptor beta chains drawn from one sample of a study of T cell changes during pregnancy in multiple sclerosis. Assay used: immunoSEQ multiplex PCR; TCRdb lists only in-frame clones, some missing. The table lists approximately 94,000 clones, 92% of them singletons. The sample in question was peripheral blood, obtained after pregnancy. The origin of the receptors is a female donor with multiple sclerosis, enrolled in a pregnancy study. Both conserved end residues are part of each CDR3. Fields, in order: clone size, D gene, J gene, V gene, CDR3 DNA, CDR3 protein. D genes are given only for firm matches. The size of a clone is reported for some rows only, either as once, few or many, or as a class for expanded clones.

size: NA
D: NA
J: TRBJ2-5
V: TRBV14
DNA: TGTGCCAGCAGCCAAGCCAATAGCGGTTCTCCCCCCCAAGAGACCCAGTACTTC
CDR3: CASSQANSGSPPQETQYF

size: NA
D: NA
J: TRBJ1-1
V: TRBV20-1
DNA: TGCAGTGCGAAAGGAGACACTGAAGCTTTCTTT
CDR3: CSAKGDTEAFF

size: once
D: NA
J: TRBJ2-5
V: TRBV28
DNA: TGTGCCAGCAGTTTAAAGTTTTTACTTATCGGGGAGACCCAGTACTTC
CDR3: CASSLKFLLIGETQYF

size: NA
D: NA
J: TRBJ1-5
V: TRBV11-3
DNA: TGTGCCAGCAGCTTCGGAGGGGGGGGCGAGGGTTATCAGCCCCAGCATTTT
CDR3: CASSFGGGGEGYQPQHF

size: NA
D: TRBD1
J: TRBJ2-6
V: TRBV7-2
DNA: TGTGCCAGCAGCTTAGCGCCAGGGGGCCCGTCTGGGGCCAACGTCCTGACTTTC
CDR3: CASSLAPGGPSGANVLTF

size: NA
D: TRBD1
J: TRBJ2-5
V: TRBV5-1
DNA: TGCGCCAGCAGCGACACAGGGGGCAGTCAGACCCAGTACTTC
CDR3: CASSDTGGSQTQYF

size: NA
D: NA
J: TRBJ2-1
V: TRBV5-1
DNA: TGCGCCAGCAGCTTCTTTTCCCGGGGTCTGAGCTCCTACAATGAGCAGTTCTTC
CDR3: CASSFFSRGLSSYNEQFF

size: NA
D: TRBD2
J: TRBJ2-2
V: TRBV25-1
DNA: TGTGCCAGCAGTGAATATGAAGGGCGGGGGAGGACCGGGGAGCTGTTTTTT
CDR3: CASSEYEGRGRTGELFF

size: NA
D: NA
J: TRBJ2-4
V: TRBV6-5
DNA: TGTGCCAGCAGGAATCTAGCGTTAGCCAAAAACATTCAGTACTTC
CDR3: CASRNLALAKNIQYF

size: NA
D: TRBD1
J: TRBJ1-1
V: TRBV5-1
DNA: TGCGCCAGCAGCTCTGGGATGGACAGGGCGAACACTGAAGCTTTCTTT
CDR3: CASSSGMDRANTEAFF

size: NA
D: TRBD1
J: TRBJ2-7
V: TRBV11-3
DNA: TGTGCCAGCAGCCCTACAGGGGGCGGCTACGAGCAGTACTTC
CDR3: CASSPTGGGYEQYF

size: NA
D: NA
J: TRBJ1-1
V: TRBV18
DNA: TGTGCCAGCTCACCCGACCCTGGGGGCAGTACTGAAGCTTTCTTT
CDR3: CASSPDPGGSTEAFF

size: NA
D: NA
J: TRBJ1-2
V: TRBV4-1
DNA: TGCGCCAGCAGCCAAGATGCAGTTTCTAACTATGGCTACACCTTC
CDR3: CASSQDAVSNYGYTF

size: NA
D: TRBD1
J: TRBJ1-2
V: TRBV28
DNA: TGTGCCAGCAGTTTGCGGACAGGGGATCTGAGTCGGTATGGCTACACCTTC
CDR3: CASSLRTGDLSRYGYTF